Shown below are 26 T cell receptor beta chains from a single sample sequenced in a study of cytomegalovirus exposure and HLA in healthy donors. 13 Jbeta primers and 60 Vbeta primers were used for the PCR. The repertoire was sequenced with immunoSEQ multiplex PCR; TCRdb's copy has only in-frame clones and lacks some. The table has 150,000 to 200,000 clones, just under 80% seen once; the top ten hold 13%. Sequencing was carried out using PBMCs. The receptors come from a woman between 50 and 59 years old in good health and CMV-seropositive.

This rearrangement joins TRBV5-1 to TRBJ2-5; 9 bases align to TRBD1. The junction had 9 bases not matched to a gene; V was cut back by 2 bases and J by 4 bases. The CDR3 spans 16 residues. Germline V gives CDR1 SGHRS, CDR2 YFSETQ. The CDR3 loop is CASSFSGTGRGETQYF. The CDR3 nucleotides read TGCGCCAGCAGCTTCTCCGGGACAGGGAGGGGAGAGACCCAGTACTTC.

This chain uses TRBV10-3 with TRBJ1-6; TRBD1 matches 9 bases. The J segment lost 7 bases and the V segment lost 7 bases, leaving 8 bases of the junction unmatched. Germline V CDR1 and CDR2: ENHRY, SYGVKD. The CDR3 spans 15 residues. The CDR3 loop is CAITRQGDGNSPLHF. In DNA form, the CDR3 reads TGTGCCATCACTCGACAGGGGGACGGGAATTCACCCCTCCACTTT.

As for this clone: At one end the junction does not follow the germline gene, possibly because of a read error. The V call is TRBV13, the J call TRBJ2-3; possible D gene TRBD2, 7 bases. Germline V gene data show CDR1 as PRHDT and CDR2 as FYEKMQ (reference sequence). This CDR3 is 16 amino acids long. The CDR3 nucleotides read TGTGTCAGCAGCTTCGGGGGGCTGGTAACCACAGATACGCAGTATTTT. It encodes CVSSFGGLVTTDTQYF. The variable domain in full, completed from reference TRBV13 and TRBJ2-3, reads AAGVIQSPRHLIKEKRETATLKCYPIPRHDTVYWYQQGPGQDPQFLISFYEKMQSDKGSIPDRFSAQQFSDYHSELNMSSLELGDSALYFCVSSFGGLVTTDTQYFGPGTRLTVL.

V usage is TRBV5-1 and J usage is TRBJ2-3; D is possibly TRBD2 (5 bases). CDR1 is SGHRS, CDR2 YFSETQ, per germline. The V gene lost 0 bases and the J gene lost 6 bases, with 17 bases spanning the gap. The CDR3 covers 16 residues. The CDR3 reads CASSLGMGRVIDTQYF. The CDR3 DNA reads TGCGCCAGCAGCTTGGGTATGGGGAGAGTGATTGATACGCAGTATTTT.

The CDR3 region has the DNA TGTGCCAGCAGCCAAGAAGGGACAGGGAGGAGAGCTTTCTTT. Translated, it gives CASSQEGTGRRAFF. The V call is TRBV14, the J call TRBJ1-1, with 9 bases identical to TRBD1. Germline CDR1 and CDR2: SGHDN and FVKESK. Trimming removed 0 bases from V and 10 bases from J; junction bases left unmatched: 6. This CDR3 region has 14 residues.

The V gene is TRBV7-9, the J gene TRBJ2-7; tentatively, D is TRBD2 (5 bases). This CDR3 spans 15 amino acids. V lost 5 bases to trimming and J lost 0 bases, with 14 bases between them. CDR1 is SEHNR and CDR2 is FQNEAQ in the germline V gene (reference sequence). CDR3 sequence: CASSPMGGLSYEQYF. Written as DNA, the CDR3 is TGTGCCAGCAGCCCAATGGGCGGACTCTCCTACGAGCAGTACTTC.

This clone has just one count. The CDR3 DNA is TGTGCCAGCAGCCAGGGACAGGGGGCAAATTCCGGAAACACCATATATTTT. Its translation is CASSQGQGANSGNTIYF. The rearrangement links TRBV5-4 to TRBJ1-3; 12 bases are a match to TRBD1. Germline lookup yields CDR1 SGHNT and CDR2 YYREEE (reference sequence). CDR3 size: 17 residues. V gave up 4 bases and J gave up 4 bases; unmatched junction bases: 9. Variable domain in full (rest from reference TRBV5-4 and TRBJ1-3): ETGVTQSPTHLIKTRGQQVTLRCSSQSGHNTVSWYQQALGQGPQFIFQYYREEENGRGNFPPRFSGLQFPNYSSELNVNALELDDSALYLCASSQGQGANSGNTIYFGEGSWLTVV.

The CDR3 region has the DNA TGTGCCAGCAGCTTAGGCCCAGGGGGAAGCTACGAGCAGTACTTC. Translating gives CASSLGPGGSYEQYF. The chain is built from TRBV13 and TRBJ2-7; 7 bases agree with TRBD1. The V and J ends lost 0 bases and 3 bases, in that order; junction bases with no gene match: 5. This CDR3 contains 15 residues. Germline V gene sequence: CDR1 PRHDT, CDR2 FYEKMQ (reference sequence). Supplemented by reference TRBV13 and TRBJ2-7, the full variable domain reads AAGVIQSPRHLIKEKRETATLKCYPIPRHDTVYWYQQGPGQDPQFLISFYEKMQSDKGSIPDRFSAQQFSDYHSELNMSSLELGDSALYFCASSLGPGGSYEQYFGPGTRLTVT.

The chain carries TRBV7-9 and TRBJ1-1, with TRBD1 matching over 10 bases. Germline values: CDR1 SEHNR, CDR2 FQNEAQ (reference sequence). The length of the CDR3 is 14 residues. V trimming: 2 bases; J trimming: 5 bases; junction bases outside the gene matches: 2. The CDR3 region is CASSLRDRGTEAFF. In DNA, the CDR3 is TGTGCCAGCAGCTTACGGGACAGGGGAACTGAAGCTTTCTTT.

V gene TRBV7-3 combines with J gene TRBJ2-1; 8 bases match TRBD1. Looked up from germline, CDR1 is SGHTA and CDR2 is FQGTGA. The CDR3 length is 13 residues. The V segment lost 2 bases and the J segment 6 bases; nucleotides outside the gene matches: 0. The CDR3 DNA sequence: TGTGCCAGCAGCTTAGGGACAGGCAATGAGCAGTTCTTC. As protein: CASSLGTGNEQFF.

The rearrangement links TRBV13 to TRBJ2-7, with 8 bases fitting TRBD1. V lost 6 bases, J lost 1 base, and 11 bases stayed unmatched. This CDR3 spans 16 amino acids. Germline lookup yields CDR1 PRHDT and CDR2 FYEKMQ (reference sequence). The CDR3 spells CASSLLQGAKSYEQYF. Written as DNA, the CDR3 is TGTGCCAGCAGTCTCCTCCAGGGGGCGAAATCCTACGAGCAGTACTTC.

Note on this clone: The same CDR3 also results from other DNA sequences found in this sample. This chain connects TRBV11-3 to TRBJ2-3, with 8 bases matching TRBD2. Per the germline V gene, CDR1 is SGHNT and CDR2 is YENEEA. The CDR3 is made up of 14 amino acids. V lost 8 bases, J lost 3 bases, and 7 bases stayed unmatched. CDR3 in amino acids: CASSRGASTDTQYF. In DNA, the CDR3 is TGTGCCAGCTCGCGGGGGGCCTCAACAGATACGCAGTATTTT.

This clone is a singleton in its sample. The V and J genes are TRBV9 and TRBJ1-2, with TRBD1 as a possible D gene (6 bases). Trimming left V 0 bases short and J 4 bases short, with 13 bases between. Germline V gives CDR1 SGDLS, CDR2 YYNGEE. CDR3 size: 15 residues. CDR3 bases: TGTGCCAGCAGCGTAGTGCCAGGGGCCGGCTATGGCTACACCTTC. Encoded protein: CASSVVPGAGYGYTF.

This sequence joins TRBV4-1 and TRBJ2-7; perhaps TRBD2 as D (6 bases). V was clipped by 6 bases and J by 7 bases, with 13 bases between them. This CDR3 comprises 12 residues. In germline, CDR1 is MGHRA, CDR2 YSYEKL. CDR3 nucleotide sequence: TGCGCCAGCAGTCACCCCGGAGGGGAGCAGTACTTC. Translation gives CASSHPGGEQYF.

Comments on this clone: Mismatch with germline at one junction end may stem from a read error. This rearrangement joins TRBV10-3 to TRBJ1-5, with D possibly matching TRBD1 (5 bases). The CDR3 loop spans 14 amino acids. The germline V gene encodes CDR1 ENHRY and CDR2 SYGVKD. Here the CDR3 DNA reads TGTGCCACCAGTGCCAGGGTTAGCAATCAGCCCCAGCATTTT. This sequence encodes CATSARVSNQPQHF.

CDR3 protein: CASSPAFGQAGAKNIQYF. CDR3 bases: TGTGCCAGCAGCCCGGCTTTTGGACAGGCCGGAGCCAAAAACATTCAGTACTTC. V gene TRBV5-8 combines with J gene TRBJ2-4, with 7 bases that match TRBD1. This CDR3 spans 18 amino acids. CDR1 is SGHTS, CDR2 YDEGEE, per germline. V shed 4 bases, J shed 0 bases, and the junction held 13 bases outside the gene matches.

Only one count was recorded for this clone. The V call is TRBV2, the J call TRBJ1-2; 8 bases agree with TRBD1. The CDR3 is 14 residues long. Germline CDR1 SNHLY, CDR2 FYNNEI. The junction had 10 bases not matched to a gene; V was cut back by 6 bases and J by 7 bases. The CDR3: CASRSGQGITGYTF. The CDR3 region has the DNA TGTGCCAGCAGGAGTGGACAGGGTATTACTGGCTACACCTTC.

As concerns this clone: Other DNA sequences of this sample code for an identical CDR3. The rearrangement uses TRBV13 and TRBJ2-5; 7 bases are a match to TRBD1. This CDR3 region has 15 residues. Trimming took 0 bases from V and 1 from J; bases not matched to a gene: 2. Germline CDR1 reads PRHDT; CDR2 reads FYEKMQ (reference sequence). The CDR3 protein is CASSLGRQGQETQYF. As DNA, the CDR3 is TGTGCCAGCAGCTTAGGGCGACAGGGCCAAGAGACCCAGTACTTC.

The chain combines TRBV4-2 with TRBJ1-2; D might be TRBD1 (5 bases). This CDR3 is built from 15 residues. The ends were cut back, 0 bases at V and 2 bases at J, with 10 bases in the middle. Germline assignment: CDR1 LGHNA and CDR2 YNFKEQ. CDR3 coding DNA: TGTGCCAGCAGCCAAGAGGGGTCAGGGAACTATGGCTACACCTTC. This gives the protein CASSQEGSGNYGYTF.

V and J are TRBV5-6 and TRBJ1-1; D remains unclear. Germline V gives CDR1 SGHDT, CDR2 YYEEEE. The germline V and J ends were trimmed by 5 bases and 0 bases, with 14 bases remaining between them. CDR3 length: 15 residues. CDR3 loop: CASRWWGALNTEAFF. The CDR3 DNA reads TGTGCCAGCAGGTGGTGGGGAGCGTTGAACACTGAAGCTTTCTTT.

CDR3 residues: CASSFSGGQTDTQYF. The CDR3 DNA follows: TGTGCCAGCAGTTTTTCGGGGGGGCAAACAGATACGCAGTATTTT. The rearrangement links TRBV6-5 to TRBJ2-3; 8 bases agree with TRBD2. The V segment lost 4 bases and the J segment 3 bases; nucleotides outside the gene matches: 6. CDR1 is MNHEY and CDR2 is SVGAGI in the germline V gene. This CDR3 has 15 residues.

The chain has TRBV27 and TRBJ2-7, with 9 bases matching TRBD1. The germline gives CDR1 MNHEY, CDR2 SMNVEV (reference sequence). The CDR3 runs to 15 residues. V dropped 4 bases and J dropped 4; count of bases not matched to a gene: 8. CDR3 region: CASSSPGTGKYEQYF. In nucleotides, the CDR3 is TGTGCCAGCAGTTCTCCCGGGACAGGGAAATACGAGCAGTACTTC.

The chain is built from TRBV19 and TRBJ1-1; perhaps TRBD1 as D (6 bases). The CDR3 extends over 13 amino acids. The germline V gene has CDR1 LNHDA and CDR2 SQIVND (reference sequence). V was pared by 5 bases and J by 2 bases, with 9 bases between. CDR3 residues: CASSRTANTEAFF. In DNA form, the CDR3 reads TGTGCCAGTAGTCGGACAGCAAACACTGAAGCTTTCTTT.

V gene TRBV27 combines with J gene TRBJ1-2, with 8 nucleotides matching TRBD1. Germline assignment: CDR1 MNHEY and CDR2 SMNVEV (reference sequence). The CDR3 extends over 14 amino acids. The J segment lost 8 bases and the V segment lost 6 bases, leaving 11 bases of the junction unmatched. CDR3 coding DNA: TGTGCCAGCAGCCCTACAGGGGGAGGGCTCGGCTACACCTTC. Its protein product is CASSPTGGGLGYTF.

The chain uses TRBV19 and TRBJ1-2, with D perhaps matching TRBD1 (5 bases). Germline V gene lookup returns CDR1 LNHDA and CDR2 SQIVND (reference sequence). The ends were cut back, 6 bases at V and 4 bases at J, with 12 bases in the middle. CDR3 length equals 13 residues. CDR3 coding DNA: TGTGCCAGTAGCATCAGGGTTAGCTATGGCTACACCTTC. Protein: CASSIRVSYGYTF.

By frequency in the sample, this clone is medium-sized. The chain recombines TRBV6-1 with TRBJ1-3; possible D gene TRBD1, 5 bases. V was cut by 4 bases and J by 1 base, with 5 bases left in between. This CDR3 contains 13 residues. Per the germline V gene, CDR1 is MNHNS and CDR2 is SASEGT. The CDR3 here is CASSGQSGNTIYF. The CDR3 nucleotides read TGTGCCAGCAGTGGACAGTCTGGAAACACCATATATTTT.